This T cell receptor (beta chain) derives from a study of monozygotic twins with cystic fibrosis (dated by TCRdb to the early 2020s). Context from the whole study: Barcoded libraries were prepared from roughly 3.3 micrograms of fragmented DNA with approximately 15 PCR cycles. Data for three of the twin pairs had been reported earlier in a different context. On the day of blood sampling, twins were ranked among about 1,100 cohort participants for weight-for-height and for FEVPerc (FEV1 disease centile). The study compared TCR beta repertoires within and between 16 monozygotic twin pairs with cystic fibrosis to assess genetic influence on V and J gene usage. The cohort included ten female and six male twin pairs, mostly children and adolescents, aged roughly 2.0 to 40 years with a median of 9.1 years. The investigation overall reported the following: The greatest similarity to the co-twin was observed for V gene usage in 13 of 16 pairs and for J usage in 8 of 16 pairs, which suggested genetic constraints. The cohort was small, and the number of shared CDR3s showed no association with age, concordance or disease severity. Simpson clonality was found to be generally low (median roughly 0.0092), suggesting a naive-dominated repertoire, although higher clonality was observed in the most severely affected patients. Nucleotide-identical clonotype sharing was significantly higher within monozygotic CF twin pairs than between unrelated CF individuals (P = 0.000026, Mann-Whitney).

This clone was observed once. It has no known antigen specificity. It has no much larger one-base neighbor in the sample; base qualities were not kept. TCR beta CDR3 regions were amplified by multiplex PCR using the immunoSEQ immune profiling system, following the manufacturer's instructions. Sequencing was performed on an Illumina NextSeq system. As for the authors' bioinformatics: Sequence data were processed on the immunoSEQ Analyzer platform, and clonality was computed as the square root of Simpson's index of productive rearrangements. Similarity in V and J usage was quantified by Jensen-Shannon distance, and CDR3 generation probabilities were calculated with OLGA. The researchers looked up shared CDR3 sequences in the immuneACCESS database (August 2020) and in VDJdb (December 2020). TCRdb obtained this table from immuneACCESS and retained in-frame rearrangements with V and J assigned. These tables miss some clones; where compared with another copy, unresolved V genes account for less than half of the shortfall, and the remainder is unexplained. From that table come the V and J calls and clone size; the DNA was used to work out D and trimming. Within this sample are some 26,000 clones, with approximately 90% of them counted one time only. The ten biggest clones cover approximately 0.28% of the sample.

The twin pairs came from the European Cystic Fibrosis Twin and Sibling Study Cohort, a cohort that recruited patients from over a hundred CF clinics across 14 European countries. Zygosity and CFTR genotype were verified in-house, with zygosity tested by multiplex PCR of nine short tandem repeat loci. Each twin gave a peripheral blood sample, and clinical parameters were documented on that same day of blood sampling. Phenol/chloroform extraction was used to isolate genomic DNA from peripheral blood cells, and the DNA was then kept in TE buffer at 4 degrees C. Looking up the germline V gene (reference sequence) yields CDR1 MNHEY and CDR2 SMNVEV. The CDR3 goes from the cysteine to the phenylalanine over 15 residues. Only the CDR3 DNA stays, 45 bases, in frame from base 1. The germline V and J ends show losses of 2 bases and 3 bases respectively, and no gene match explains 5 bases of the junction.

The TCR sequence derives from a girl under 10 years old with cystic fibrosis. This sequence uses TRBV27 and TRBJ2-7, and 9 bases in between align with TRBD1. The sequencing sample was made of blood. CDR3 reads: CASSLAGTGFYEQYF. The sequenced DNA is TGTGCCAGCAGTTTAGCCGGGACAGGGTTCTACGAGCAGTACTTC.